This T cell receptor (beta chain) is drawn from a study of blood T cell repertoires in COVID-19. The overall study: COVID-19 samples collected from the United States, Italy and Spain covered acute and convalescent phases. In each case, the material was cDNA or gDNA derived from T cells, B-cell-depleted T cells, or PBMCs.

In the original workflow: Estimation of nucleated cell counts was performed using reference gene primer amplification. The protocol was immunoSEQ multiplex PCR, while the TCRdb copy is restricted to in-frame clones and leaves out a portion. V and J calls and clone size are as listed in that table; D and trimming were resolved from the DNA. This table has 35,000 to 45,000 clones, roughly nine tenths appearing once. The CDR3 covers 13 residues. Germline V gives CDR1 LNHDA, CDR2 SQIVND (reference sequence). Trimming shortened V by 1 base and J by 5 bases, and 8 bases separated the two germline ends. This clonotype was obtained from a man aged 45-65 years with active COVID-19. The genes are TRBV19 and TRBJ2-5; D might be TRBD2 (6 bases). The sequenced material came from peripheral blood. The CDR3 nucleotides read TGTGCCAGTAGTATAGTCCGGGGGGAGACCCAGTACTTC. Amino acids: CASSIVRGETQYF.